This passage covers 29 T cell receptor beta chains from one sample sequenced in a study of blood T cells in healthy people across ages. The second PCR ran roughly 6 to 11 cycles with a sample-barcoded 5' primer and J-beta primers. Via MiXCR, TCRdb re-called the 5' RACE reads, giving one row per CDR3 protein. The sample yields 1,800,000 or so distinct CDR3 sequences, 39% seen once. Material: blood. These receptors were taken from a human donor in good health.

This clonotype was detected only a few times. The genes are TRBV20-1 and TRBJ2-4; D remains unclear. Trimming removed 8 bases from V and 4 bases from J, with 15 bases in between. Per germline, CDR1 DFQATT and CDR2 SNEGSKA (reference sequence). The CDR3 is 13 residues long. CDR3 nucleotide sequence: TGCAGTTCATACGCTATGGGTAAAAACATTCAGTACTTC. Translating it yields CSSYAMGKNIQYF.

The sample holds a few counts of this clonotype. V is TRBV5-5 and J is TRBJ2-6; 13 nucleotides match TRBD2. V dropped 4 bases and J dropped 2; count of bases not matched to a gene: 3. This CDR3 region has 17 residues. Germline V gene data show CDR1 as SGHKS and CDR2 as YYEKEE (reference sequence). The chain's CDR3 is CASSLGLAGPGANVLTF. Written as DNA, the CDR3 is TGTGCCAGCAGCCTGGGACTAGCGGGGCCTGGGGCCAACGTCCTGACTTTC.

The table lists this clonotype with a few counts. This sequence joins TRBV4-3 and TRBJ2-3, with D tentatively TRBD1 (6 bases). The V and J ends lost 1 base and 1 base respectively, with 12 bases between them. CDR3 length: 16 amino acids. Germline assignment: CDR1 LGHNA and CDR2 YSLEER. The CDR3 sequence is CASSQVLPGGTDTQYF. DNA of the CDR3: TGCGCCAGCAGCCAAGTTCTCCCAGGGGGCACAGATACGCAGTATTTT.

This sequence joins TRBV2 and TRBJ2-3; 8 nucleotides match TRBD1. CDR3 length: 14 residues. The ends lost 5 bases at V and 3 bases at J; junction bases unmatched: 4. The germline V gene has CDR1 SNHLY and CDR2 FYNNEI. CDR3 in DNA: TGTGCCAGCAGTACAGGGGGTTGGACAGATACGCAGTATTTT. Translation: CASSTGGWTDTQYF.

This clonotype was found once. V usage is TRBV7-2 and J usage is TRBJ1-2, with a tentative D call TRBD1 (5 bases). Trimming removed 7 bases from V and 1 base from J, with 16 bases in between. The CDR3 covers 15 residues. Germline CDR1 SGHTA, CDR2 FQGNSA. The CDR3 coding sequence is TGTGCCAGCAACTCGAATAGGGGAAATAACTATGGCTACACCTTC. Its translation: CASNSNRGNNYGYTF.

This rearrangement joins TRBV4-1 to TRBJ2-6, with 8 bases matching TRBD1. Germline V gene sequence: CDR1 MGHRA, CDR2 YSYEKL. Trimming cost V 1 base and J 3 bases; bases outside gene matches: 8. The CDR3 spans 18 residues. Written as DNA, the CDR3 is TGCGCCAGCAGCCAAGTGGGGCAGGGGGCTGGTGGGGCCAACGTCCTGACTTTC. Protein product: CASSQVGQGAGGANVLTF.

This sequence joins TRBV28 and TRBJ2-7; a possible D gene is TRBD1 (6 bases). The CDR3 has 14 amino acids. Germline V gives CDR1 MDHEN, CDR2 SYDVKM. The V end was cut by 3 bases, the J end by 5 bases, with 14 bases between. The CDR3 nucleotides are TGTGCCAGCAGTTTGTCACAGGGTATCAACGAGCAGTACTTC. Residues: CASSLSQGINEQYF. Filled out from reference TRBV28 and TRBJ2-7, the complete variable domain reads DVKVTQSSRYLVKRTGEKVFLECVQDMDHENMFWYRQDPGLGLRLIYFSYDVKMKEKGDIPEGYSVSREKKERFSLILESASTNQTSMYLCASSLSQGINEQYFGPGTRLTVT.

This clonotype appeared a few times. The chain joins TRBV7-2 to TRBJ2-1, with unresolved D. The V end lost 0 bases, the J end lost 8 bases, and 11 bases lay between the germline ends. The CDR3 is made up of 14 amino acids. The germline V gene encodes CDR1 SGHTA and CDR2 FQGNSA. The CDR3 here is CASSLALAADEQFF. CDR3 nucleotide sequence: TGTGCCAGCAGCTTAGCGCTTGCGGCCGATGAGCAGTTCTTC. Combining the CDR3 with reference TRBV7-2 and TRBJ2-1 gives the whole variable domain GAGVSQSPSNKVTEKGKDVELRCDPISGHTALYWYRQSLGQGLEFLIYFQGNSAPDKSGLPSDRFSAERTGGSVSTLTIQRTQQEDSAVYLCASSLALAADEQFFGPGTRLTVL.

The chain joins TRBV18 to TRBJ2-2, with D perhaps matching TRBD2 (6 bases). The length of the CDR3 is 16 residues. Trimming took off 4 bases at V and 4 bases at J, with 16 bases between the two ends. Germline-derived CDR1 and CDR2 are KGHSH and LQKENI. CDR3 in DNA: TGTGCCAGCTCACAGACTAGTTCATCGGTCACCGGGGAGCTGTTTTTT. This translates into CASSQTSSSVTGELFF.

The V call is TRBV5-1, the J call TRBJ2-1, with D possibly TRBD1 on 6 matching bases. Trimming shortened V by 0 bases and J by 5 bases, and 21 bases separated the two germline ends. CDR1 and CDR2 from the germline V gene are SGHRS and YFSETQ. The CDR3 spans 18 residues. CDR3 sequence: CASSLGVRGRTVNNEQFF. Written as DNA, the CDR3 is TGCGCCAGCAGCTTGGGAGTACGTGGGCGGACAGTAAACAATGAGCAGTTCTTC.

This clonotype was found once. J is TRBJ1-1 and V is TRBV4-2; TRBD1 might be the D (5 bases). This CDR3 has 15 residues. Trimming removed 4 bases from V and 0 bases from J, with 12 bases in between. The germline gives CDR1 LGHNA, CDR2 YNFKEQ. The CDR3 DNA is TGTGCCAGCAGCCTCCCCGGGGGACTGAACACTGAAGCTTTCTTT. Residues: CASSLPGGLNTEAFF.

Turning to this clonotype: One end of the junction is discordant with germline, which a read error may explain. The gene calls are TRBV7-2 and TRBJ2-7; possible D gene TRBD2, 6 bases. CDR1 and CDR2 (germline): SGHTA, FQGNSA. This CDR3 comprises 14 residues. The CDR3 is CAGSLLGGFGEQYF. CDR3 DNA sequence: TGTGCCGGCAGCTTATTGGGGGGTTTTGGCGAGCAGTACTTC.

The chain has TRBV20-1 and TRBJ1-2; D gene ambiguous. Trimming stripped 6 bases from V and 4 bases from J, with 12 bases between. The CDR3 consists of 12 residues. Germline loops: CDR1 DFQATT, CDR2 SNEGSKA (reference sequence). In DNA, the CDR3 is TGCAGTGCCCCGGGCCCCCTCTATGGCTACACCTTC. Amino acid sequence: CSAPGPLYGYTF.

This clonotype was recorded a few times. The genes are TRBV5-1 and TRBJ2-7; maybe TRBD1 (6 bases). Trimming took off 0 bases at V and 1 base at J, with 8 bases between the two ends. CDR3 length: 14 residues. The germline CDR1 and CDR2 sequences are SGHRS and YFSETQ. This chain's CDR3 is CASSLDGQSYEQYF. The CDR3 nucleotides are TGCGCCAGCAGCTTGGATGGACAGTCCTACGAGCAGTACTTC.

Details on this clonotype: This sequence may be a read error, since a much larger clone differs from it by one base. This chain links TRBV12-3 or TRBV12-4 with TRBJ2-7, with TRBD2 identical over 7 bases. The CDR3 consists of 14 residues. The CDR3: CACSPRTSSYEQYF. CDR3 nucleotide sequence: TGTGCCTGCAGCCCCCGGACTAGCTCCTACGAGCAGTACTTC.

This chain uses TRBV3-1 with TRBJ2-1; TRBD1 might be the D (6 bases). From germline, CDR1 is LGHDT and CDR2 YNNKEL (reference sequence). CDR3 length: 13 amino acids. V was pared by 2 bases and J by 6 bases, with 8 bases between. This chain's CDR3 is CASSQQGINEQFF. As DNA, the CDR3 is TGTGCCAGCAGCCAACAGGGGATCAATGAGCAGTTCTTC.

The V gene is TRBV15, the J gene TRBJ1-5; no reliable D call. V lost 4 bases to trimming and J lost 6 bases, with 7 bases between them. This CDR3 is built from 12 residues. From germline, CDR1 is LNHNV and CDR2 YYDKDF (reference sequence). The CDR3 is CATSTSSQPQHF. CDR3 coding DNA: TGTGCCACCAGCACCTCGAGTCAGCCCCAGCATTTT.

This clonotype was detected once. The V call is TRBV4-3, the J call TRBJ1-2; D gene uncertain. Between the trimmed V and J ends, which lost 5 bases and 1 base, there was a span of 11 bases. This CDR3 comprises 14 residues. The germline V gene encodes CDR1 LGHNA and CDR2 YSLEER. The CDR3 DNA follows: TGCGCCAGCAGCGCGGGCCCCCTTAACTATGGCTACACCTTC. Amino acids: CASSAGPLNYGYTF.

The V call is TRBV27, the J call TRBJ2-1; 9 nucleotides align to TRBD2. Losses at the gene ends were 1 base for V and 7 bases for J; bases not matched to a gene: 8. The CDR3 extends over 16 amino acids. Germline loops: CDR1 MNHEY, CDR2 SMNVEV (reference sequence). The CDR3 loop is CASSLLGRGGRNEQFF. CDR3 nucleotide sequence: TGTGCCAGCAGTTTATTGGGGCGGGGGGGGAGGAATGAGCAGTTCTTC.

This clonotype occurred a few times. The chain combines TRBV6-2 or TRBV6-3 with TRBJ1-2; D is ambiguous. CDR3 length: 13 residues. V lost 8 bases to trimming and J lost 2 bases, with 12 bases between them. Germline V gene lookup returns CDR1 MNHEY and CDR2 SVGEGT. The CDR3 DNA reads TGTGCCAGCGAAGACTTAGAGAACTATGGCTACACCTTC. Its protein is CASEDLENYGYTF.

J is TRBJ2-5 and V is TRBV6-2 or TRBV6-3; 9 positions match TRBD2. There are 14 residues in the CDR3. Germline V gene data show CDR1 as MNHEY and CDR2 as SVGEGT. Losses at the gene ends were 0 bases for V and 7 bases for J; bases not matched to a gene: 3. The CDR3 sequence: CASSYSGLASTQYF. CDR3 nucleotides: TGTGCCAGCAGTTACTCCGGACTAGCGTCGACCCAGTACTTC.

The genes are TRBV28 and TRBJ2-4; D unresolved. The DNA end favors TRBJ2-7, so the J call may be wrong. Germline V gives CDR1 MDHEN, CDR2 SYDVKM. CDR3 size: 13 residues. CDR3 protein: CASYAGHGYEQYF. The CDR3 DNA is TGTGCCAGTTACGCCGGGCACGGATACGAGCAGTACTTC.

V gene TRBV29-1 combines with J gene TRBJ2-4; D is uncertain. V was clipped by 6 bases and J by 13 bases, with 16 bases between them. From germline, CDR1 is SQVTM and CDR2 ANQGSEA. The CDR3 is 11 residues long. In DNA, the CDR3 is TGCAGCGTCGCTAACAGAGGTGAGCAGTACTTC. This translates into CSVANRGEQYF.

V usage is TRBV12-3 or TRBV12-4 and J usage is TRBJ1-2, with D perhaps TRBD1 (5 bases). Trimming cost V 7 bases and J 9 bases, with 15 bases left between them. CDR3 length equals 12 residues. The CDR3 region is CASTVRGLSYTF. CDR3 nucleotide sequence: TGTGCCAGCACCGTAAGGGGTCTAAGCTACACCTTC.

This clonotype was detected only a few times. This chain connects TRBV19 to TRBJ1-2, with TRBD1 matching 9 bases. This CDR3 contains 16 residues. Germline V lookup: CDR1 LNHDA, CDR2 SQIVND (reference sequence). Trimming at V came to 7 bases and at J to 0 bases, leaving 9 bases not matched to a gene. The CDR3 loop is CASMSHRGQANYGYTF. CDR3 nucleotides: TGTGCCAGTATGTCCCACAGGGGGCAGGCTAACTATGGCTACACCTTC.

This clonotype showed up just a few times. This chain joins TRBV5-1 and TRBJ2-3; D ambiguous. Germline V gene lookup returns CDR1 SGHRS and CDR2 YFSETQ. This CDR3 has 14 amino acids. The V end was cut by 0 bases, the J end by 6 bases, with 11 bases between. The CDR3 spells CASSLVPDEDTQYF. CDR3 sequence (DNA): TGCGCCAGCAGCTTGGTACCCGACGAGGATACGCAGTATTTT.

The rearrangement joins TRBV7-9 to TRBJ2-1; D is possibly TRBD1 (5 bases). Deletions cut 1 base from V and 8 bases from J, with 15 bases between. Germline V gene sequence: CDR1 SEHNR, CDR2 FQNEAQ (reference sequence). This CDR3 has 15 amino acids. The CDR3 nucleotides read TGTGCCAGCAGCTTAGGAGCTCAGGGCAAGTATGAGCAGTTCTTC. Its protein product is CASSLGAQGKYEQFF.

The J gene is TRBJ2-5, the V gene TRBV6-6; D is possibly TRBD2 (6 bases). CDR1 is MNHNY, CDR2 SVGAGI, per germline (reference sequence). The CDR3 is 15 residues long. The V end lost 6 bases, the J end lost 5 bases, and 19 bases lay between the germline ends. Written as DNA, the CDR3 is TGTGCCAGCAGCGACGGGAGCTCATTGGGGGAGACCCAGTACTTC. Translation: CASSDGSSLGETQYF.

This chain joins TRBV4-1 and TRBJ2-7; D is perhaps TRBD2 (5 bases). Trimming removed 0 bases from V and 3 bases from J, with 12 bases in between. Germline V gene lookup returns CDR1 MGHRA and CDR2 YSYEKL. The CDR3 totals 15 residues. The CDR3 DNA reads TGCGCCAGCAGCCAAGATCCCAGCGGAATCTACGAGCAGTACTTC. Protein sequence: CASSQDPSGIYEQYF.